Sequencing of this T cell receptor (beta chain) was carried out in a study of CD8+CD57+ T cells in acquired aplastic anemia (dated by TCRdb to 2017 to 2018). Turning to the overall study: DNA extracted from sorted CD4+ and CD8+ cells had a mean of roughly 3.4 ug, with a range of roughly 0.2 to 27.4 ug. A CD8+CD57+ expansion meant a frequency higher than the mean frequency seen in healthy subjects. Findings and caveats that apply to the study as a whole: No significant difference in CD8+ Simpson's diversity was found between patients and healthy controls (P=0.060). Approximately 27 CD8+ CDR3 sequences were found in both patients and controls but appeared to be highly expressed in patients and within the immunodominant clones of the patients.

Flow cytometry had shown CD8+CD57+ cell expansion in the patients selected for sequencing. Every patient had a diagnosis of severe acquired aplastic anemia based on International Study of Aplastic Anemia and Agranulocytosis and Camitta criteria. Patients had received no therapy at the time of blood sampling. In this study, sorted CD4+ and CD8+ T cells from the blood of healthy subjects and of severe aplastic anemia patients had their TCR repertoires deep-sequenced. Patients were enrolled under clinicaltrials.gov protocols 00001620, 01623167, 00001397, 00071045, 00081523 and 00961064 in the USA. Ficoll-Paque density gradient centrifugation was used to isolate peripheral blood mononuclear cells. Before DNA extraction, CD4+ and CD8+ T cells were sorted with FACS or magnetic beads. Profiling of TCR beta VDJ combinations and CDR3 sequences used genomic DNA as the template. An Illumina HiSeq 2000 was used for TCR repertoire sequencing. In the source study's methods: Repertoire assessment relied on Simpson's diversity index, CDR3 size and DJ length profiles, and TRBV/TRBJ rearrangement plots. The most abundant DNA sequence in the deep sequencing data was defined as the immunodominant clone. CDR3 amino acid sequences were checked for sharing across subjects and were also compared against the VDJdb database and published repertoires. The raw public reads went through TCRdb reprocessing: fastp at Q25, MiXCR clone calling, in-frame beta chains kept. Every distinct CDR3 protein forms one entry, paired with its most common genes and DNA. These V and J calls are TCRdb output, not the study's own analysis. The sample table contains about 200,000 distinct CDR3 sequences; only one count was recorded for about 62% of them. About 60% of the sample comes from the top ten.

CDR1 SGHDT and CDR2 YYEEEE were looked up in the germline V gene. V is trimmed back by 0 bases and J by 0 bases, and the junction contains 5 bases that no gene match accounts for. The CDR3 runs 16 amino acids, cysteine and phenylalanine included. Just CDR3 DNA is preserved here, 48 bases in frame from base 1. Ten or more counts support this clonotype. The antigen it binds to is not known. Per-base quality was not reported, and no clone a single base away is much larger than it. The sequenced sample consisted of sorted CD4+, CD8+, or CD8+CD57+ T cells (not recorded which) from PBMCs. This clonotype originated in a human donor with aplastic anemia. Recombination linked TRBV5-6 to TRBJ2-7; 8 central bases correspond to TRBD2. The nucleotide sequence is given as TGTGCCAGCAGCTTGGTATGGCGGGGGGACTCCTACGAGCAGTACTTC. Translated, this is CASSLVWRGDSYEQYF.